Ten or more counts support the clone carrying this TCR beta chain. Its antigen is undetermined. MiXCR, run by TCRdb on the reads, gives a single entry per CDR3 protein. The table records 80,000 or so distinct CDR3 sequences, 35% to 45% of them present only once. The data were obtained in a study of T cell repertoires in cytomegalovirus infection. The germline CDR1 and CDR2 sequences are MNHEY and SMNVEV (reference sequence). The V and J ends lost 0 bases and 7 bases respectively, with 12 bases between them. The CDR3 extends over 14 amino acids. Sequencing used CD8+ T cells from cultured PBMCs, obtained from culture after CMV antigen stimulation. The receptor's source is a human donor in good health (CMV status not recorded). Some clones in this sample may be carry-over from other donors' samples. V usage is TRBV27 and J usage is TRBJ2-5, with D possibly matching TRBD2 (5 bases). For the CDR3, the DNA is TGTGCCAGCAGTTTATCGATCGGGGATGGGACCCAGTACTTC. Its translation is CASSLSIGDGTQYF.